The 9 T cell receptor beta chains reported below all come from one sample, sequenced in a study of shared clonotypes between healthy human individuals. Clones were read by immunoSEQ multiplex PCR, and TCRdb kept only the in-frame ones, dropping some. The top ten clones hold approximately 1.2% of a sample with about 1.5 million clones, more than 95% of them seen once. The sequencing sample was made of naive CD4+ T cells sorted from blood. Stated subset: CD45RA+ positively selected. These receptors were collected from a man aged 25 to 40 in good health.

CDR3 DNA: TGCGCCAGCAGAAAAGACAGGGGGCCACGACTTTTCAAGTACTTC. As protein: CASRKDRGPRLFKYF. V gene TRBV10-1 combines with J gene TRBJ2-7, with TRBD1 matching 10 bases. J lost 11 bases, V lost 6 bases, and 16 bases had no gene match. Germline V lookup: CDR1 WNHNN, CDR2 SYGVQD (reference sequence). This CDR3 is 15 amino acids long.

As for this clone: Other DNA sequences of this sample code for an identical CDR3. The chain links TRBV5-4 to TRBJ2-4, with 14 bases that match TRBD2. CDR3 length: 18 residues. After removal of 0 bases from V and 1 base from J, the junction contained 3 bases not matched to a gene. Germline-derived CDR1 and CDR2 are SGHNT and YYREEE (reference sequence). For the CDR3, the DNA is TGTGCCAGCAGCTTGGGACTAGCGGGAGGGGGTGCCAAAAACATTCAGTACTTC. Translation gives CASSLGLAGGGAKNIQYF.

The rearrangement uses TRBV9 and TRBJ2-3, with 10 bases fitting TRBD2. V lost 4 bases, J lost 1 base, and 6 bases stayed unmatched. Per germline, CDR1 SGDLS and CDR2 YYNGEE. The CDR3 length is 16 residues. The CDR3 DNA reads TGTGCCAGCAGCACTCTAGCGGGAGTCCGCACAGATACGCAGTATTTT. It codes for CASSTLAGVRTDTQYF.

The rearrangement uses TRBV5-8 and TRBJ1-1; no clear D gene. V lost 4 bases to trimming and J lost 5 bases, with 12 bases between them. Germline CDR1 is SGHTS and CDR2 is YDEGEE. The CDR3 totals 13 residues. The CDR3 nucleotides read TGTGCCAGCAGCCCGTTTGGGAGTACTGAAGCTTTCTTT. Translated, it gives CASSPFGSTEAFF.

This sequence joins TRBV27 and TRBJ2-7; a possible D gene is TRBD2 (5 bases). The CDR3 totals 15 residues. Trimming cost V 3 bases and J 1 base, with 13 bases left between them. Germline V gives CDR1 MNHEY, CDR2 SMNVEV (reference sequence). The CDR3 sequence: CASSFSGDTSYEQYF. The CDR3 bases are TGTGCCAGCAGTTTTTCCGGGGATACTTCCTACGAGCAGTACTTC.

Details on this clone: Other DNA sequences in the sample encode the same CDR3. The genes are TRBV9 and TRBJ1-1; TRBD1 might be the D (5 bases). Germline CDR1 SGDLS, CDR2 YYNGEE. This CDR3 is 14 amino acids long. V lost 0 bases and J lost 1, with 7 bases in between. CDR3 amino acids: CASSVAGTNTEAFF. The CDR3, as DNA: TGTGCCAGCAGCGTAGCCGGGACGAACACTGAAGCTTTCTTT.

This sequence joins TRBV10-1 and TRBJ2-7, with D perhaps assigned TRBD1 or TRBD2 (5 bases each). V was shortened by 0 bases and J by 1 base, with 10 bases between the two germline ends. Germline CDR1 and CDR2: WNHNN and SYGVQD (reference sequence). CDR3 length: 15 amino acids. The CDR3 loop is CASSESGEPSYEQYF. The CDR3 bases are TGCGCCAGCAGTGAGTCGGGGGAGCCGTCCTACGAGCAGTACTTC.

This chain connects TRBV5-6 to TRBJ2-5; 10 bases match TRBD2. The trim removed 2 bases at V and 5 bases at J, leaving 12 bases unmatched. Germline CDR1 reads SGHDT; CDR2 reads YYEEEE. CDR3 size: 17 residues. Here the CDR3 reads CASSFGSSGRAGETQYF. As DNA, the CDR3 is TGTGCCAGCAGCTTCGGGTCGAGCGGGAGGGCCGGTGAGACCCAGTACTTC.

The J gene is TRBJ2-1, the V gene TRBV11-1; 10 nucleotides agree with TRBD2. V lost 3 bases to trimming and J lost 7 bases; unmatched junction nucleotides: 9. The CDR3 runs to 16 residues. Per germline, CDR1 SGHAT and CDR2 FQDESV (reference sequence). The CDR3 spells CASSFPGLALGNEQFF. The DNA of the CDR3 is TGTGCCAGCAGCTTCCCGGGACTAGCGCTGGGGAATGAGCAGTTCTTC.